Ten or more counts support the clone carrying this TCR beta chain. Its matching antigen is unknown. The authors isolated at least 6 million PBMCs per sample. The sample comes from a study of blood T cells in healthy people across ages. The second PCR ran roughly 7 to 12 cycles with a sample-barcoded 5' primer and J-beta primers. TCRdb used MiXCR to reprocess the 5' RACE reads, holding one entry per CDR3 protein. The sample records hundreds of thousands of distinct CDR3 sequences, about 34% being singletons. Study results and caveats: Reliance upon unsorted PBMCs precluded definitive naive versus antigen-experienced comparison. One million T cells yielded diversity estimates that were considered underestimates.

This clonotype was sampled from a woman of 80 years or more in good health. The sequencing input was blood.

CDR3 nucleotides: TGTGCCAGCAGCCGTGACAGGAGTTCCCAAGGCTACACCTTC. It translates to CASSRDRSSQGYTF. J is TRBJ1-2 and V is TRBV7-2; maybe TRBD1 (6 bases). Germline CDR1 reads SGHTA; CDR2 reads FQGNSA. Trimming pared 5 bases from V and 8 bases from J, leaving 18 bases between. This CDR3 spans 14 amino acids.